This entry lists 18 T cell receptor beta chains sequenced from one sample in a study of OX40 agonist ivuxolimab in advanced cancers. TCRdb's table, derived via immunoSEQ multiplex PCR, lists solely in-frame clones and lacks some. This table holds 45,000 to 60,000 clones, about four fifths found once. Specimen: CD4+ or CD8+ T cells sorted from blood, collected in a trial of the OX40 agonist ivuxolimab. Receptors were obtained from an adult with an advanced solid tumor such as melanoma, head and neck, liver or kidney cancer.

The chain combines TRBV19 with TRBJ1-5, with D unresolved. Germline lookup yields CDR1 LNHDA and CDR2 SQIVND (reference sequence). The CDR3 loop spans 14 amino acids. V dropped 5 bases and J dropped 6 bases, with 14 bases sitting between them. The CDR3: CASSPSLQVQPQHF. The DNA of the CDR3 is TGTGCCAGTAGTCCATCCCTGCAGGTTCAGCCCCAGCATTTT.

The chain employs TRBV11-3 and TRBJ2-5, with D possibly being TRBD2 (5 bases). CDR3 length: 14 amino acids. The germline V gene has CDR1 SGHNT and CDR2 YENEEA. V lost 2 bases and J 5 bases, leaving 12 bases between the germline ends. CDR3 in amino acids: CASSLPGVRETQYF. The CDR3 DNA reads TGTGCCAGCAGCTTACCCGGGGTCCGTGAGACCCAGTACTTC.

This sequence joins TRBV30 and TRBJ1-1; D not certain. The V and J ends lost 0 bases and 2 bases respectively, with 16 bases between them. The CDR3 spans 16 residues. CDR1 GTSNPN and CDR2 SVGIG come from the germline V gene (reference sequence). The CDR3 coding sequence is TGTGCCTGGAGTGTCCCCTGGCGGGTCTCAAACACTGAAGCTTTCTTT. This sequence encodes CAWSVPWRVSNTEAFF.

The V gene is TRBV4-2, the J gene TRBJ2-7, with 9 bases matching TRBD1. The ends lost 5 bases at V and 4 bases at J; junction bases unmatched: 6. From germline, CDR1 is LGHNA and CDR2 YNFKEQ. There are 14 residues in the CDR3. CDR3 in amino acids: CASSSPGQGYEQYF. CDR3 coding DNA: TGTGCCAGCAGCTCACCGGGACAGGGTTACGAGCAGTACTTC.

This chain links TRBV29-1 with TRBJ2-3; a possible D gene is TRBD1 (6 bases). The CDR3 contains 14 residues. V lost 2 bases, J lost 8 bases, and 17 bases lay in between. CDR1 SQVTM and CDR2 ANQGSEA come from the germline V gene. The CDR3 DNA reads TGCAGCGTTGAATCAACCGGGACACAAGCTACGCAGTATTTT. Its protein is CSVESTGTQATQYF.

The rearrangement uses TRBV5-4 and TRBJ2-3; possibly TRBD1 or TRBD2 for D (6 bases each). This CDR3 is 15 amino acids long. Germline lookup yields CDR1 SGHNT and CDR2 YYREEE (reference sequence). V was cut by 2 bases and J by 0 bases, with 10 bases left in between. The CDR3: CASSLRGPSTDTQYF. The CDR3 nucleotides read TGTGCCAGCAGCTTACGGGGGCCAAGCACAGATACGCAGTATTTT. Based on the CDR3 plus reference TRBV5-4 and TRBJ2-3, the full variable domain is ETGVTQSPTHLIKTRGQQVTLRCSSQSGHNTVSWYQQALGQGPQFIFQYYREEENGRGNFPPRFSGLQFPNYSSELNVNALELDDSALYLCASSLRGPSTDTQYFGPGTRLTVL.

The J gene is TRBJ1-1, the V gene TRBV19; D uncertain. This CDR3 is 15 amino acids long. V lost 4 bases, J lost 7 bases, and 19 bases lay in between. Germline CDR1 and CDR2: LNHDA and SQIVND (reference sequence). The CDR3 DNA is TGTGCCAGTAGTAACCCCCGAACCGCCGGGGTTGAAGCTTTCTTT. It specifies CASSNPRTAGVEAFF.

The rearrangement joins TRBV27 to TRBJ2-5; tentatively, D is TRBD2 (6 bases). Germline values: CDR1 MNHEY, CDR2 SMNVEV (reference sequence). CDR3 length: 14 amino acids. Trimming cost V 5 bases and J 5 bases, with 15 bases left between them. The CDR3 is CASSRRASLETQYF. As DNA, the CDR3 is TGTGCCAGCAGTAGGAGGGCTTCCCTGGAGACCCAGTACTTC.

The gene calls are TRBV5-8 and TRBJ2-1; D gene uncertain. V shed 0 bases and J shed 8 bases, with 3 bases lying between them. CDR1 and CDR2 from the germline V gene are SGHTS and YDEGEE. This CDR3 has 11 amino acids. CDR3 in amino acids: CASSLVDEQFF. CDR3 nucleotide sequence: TGTGCCAGCAGCTTGGTGGATGAGCAGTTCTTC.

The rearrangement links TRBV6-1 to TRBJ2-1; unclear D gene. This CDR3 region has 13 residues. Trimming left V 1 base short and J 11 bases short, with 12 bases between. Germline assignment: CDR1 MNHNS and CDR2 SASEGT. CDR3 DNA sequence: TGTGCCAGCAGTGAAGATAAGGATAGCAAGCAGTTCTTC. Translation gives CASSEDKDSKQFF.

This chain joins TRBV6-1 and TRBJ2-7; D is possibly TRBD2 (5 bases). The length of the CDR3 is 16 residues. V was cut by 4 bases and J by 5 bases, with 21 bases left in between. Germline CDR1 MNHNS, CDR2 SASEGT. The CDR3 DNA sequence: TGTGCCAGCAGTGGGTGGGTTGGGAGCCTTCCCCACGAGCAGTACTTC. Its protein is CASSGWVGSLPHEQYF.

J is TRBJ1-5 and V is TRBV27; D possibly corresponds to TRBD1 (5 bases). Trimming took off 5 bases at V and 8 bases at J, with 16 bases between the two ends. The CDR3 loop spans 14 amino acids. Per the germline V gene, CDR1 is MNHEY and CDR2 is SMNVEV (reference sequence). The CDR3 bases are TGTGCCAGCAGTCCTCGGGACCCACCCAAGCCCCAGCATTTT. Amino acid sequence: CASSPRDPPKPQHF.

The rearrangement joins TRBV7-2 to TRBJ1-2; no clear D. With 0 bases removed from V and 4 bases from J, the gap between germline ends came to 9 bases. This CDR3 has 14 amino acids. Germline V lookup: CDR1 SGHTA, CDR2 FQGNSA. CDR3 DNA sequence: TGTGCCAGCAGCTTAGCCCGGCCCTCCTATGGCTACACCTTC. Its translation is CASSLARPSYGYTF.

For the CDR3, the DNA is TGTGCCAGCAGCTTAGATCGACAGGGCACCGGGGAGCTGTTTTTT. As protein: CASSLDRQGTGELFF. V usage is TRBV11-3 and J usage is TRBJ2-2, with 7 bases fitting TRBD1. Trimming cost V 0 bases and J 4 bases; bases outside gene matches: 2. Germline CDR1 and CDR2: SGHNT and YENEEA. The CDR3 totals 15 residues.

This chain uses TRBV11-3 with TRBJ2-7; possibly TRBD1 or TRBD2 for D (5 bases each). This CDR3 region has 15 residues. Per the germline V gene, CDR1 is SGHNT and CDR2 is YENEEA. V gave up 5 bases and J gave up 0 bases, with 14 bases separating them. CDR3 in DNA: TGTGCCAGCAGCCCCCGGGACGCCCTCTCCTACGAGCAGTACTTC. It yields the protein CASSPRDALSYEQYF.

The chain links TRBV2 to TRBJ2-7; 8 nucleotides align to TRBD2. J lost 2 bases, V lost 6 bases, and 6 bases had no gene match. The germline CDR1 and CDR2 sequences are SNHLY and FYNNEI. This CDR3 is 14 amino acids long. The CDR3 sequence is CASRSSGRTYEQYF. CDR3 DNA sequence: TGTGCCAGCAGGTCTAGCGGGCGTACCTACGAGCAGTACTTC.

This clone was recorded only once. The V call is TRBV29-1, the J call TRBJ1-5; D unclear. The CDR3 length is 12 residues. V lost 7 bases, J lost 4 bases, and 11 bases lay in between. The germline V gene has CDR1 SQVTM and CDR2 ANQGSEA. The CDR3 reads CSAMGPNQPQHF. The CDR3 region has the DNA TGCAGCGCTATGGGCCCTAATCAGCCCCAGCATTTT.

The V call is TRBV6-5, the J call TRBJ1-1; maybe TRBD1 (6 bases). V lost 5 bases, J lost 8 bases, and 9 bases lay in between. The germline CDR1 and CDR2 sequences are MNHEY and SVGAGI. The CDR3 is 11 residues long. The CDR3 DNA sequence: TGTGCCAGCAGTACCACAGGGGAAGCTTTCTTT. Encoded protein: CASSTTGEAFF.